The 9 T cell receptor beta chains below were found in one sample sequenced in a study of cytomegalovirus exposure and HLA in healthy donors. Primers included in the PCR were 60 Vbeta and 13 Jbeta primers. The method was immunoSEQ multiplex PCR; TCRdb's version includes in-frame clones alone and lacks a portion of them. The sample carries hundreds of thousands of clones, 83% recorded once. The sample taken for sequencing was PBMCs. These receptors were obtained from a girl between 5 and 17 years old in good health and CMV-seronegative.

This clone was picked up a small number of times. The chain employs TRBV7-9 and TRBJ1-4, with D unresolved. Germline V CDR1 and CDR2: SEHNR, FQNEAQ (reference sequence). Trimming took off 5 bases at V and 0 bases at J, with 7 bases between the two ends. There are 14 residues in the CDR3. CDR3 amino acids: CASSRLATNEKLFF. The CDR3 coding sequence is TGTGCCAGCAGCCGGCTAGCAACTAATGAAAAACTGTTTTTT.

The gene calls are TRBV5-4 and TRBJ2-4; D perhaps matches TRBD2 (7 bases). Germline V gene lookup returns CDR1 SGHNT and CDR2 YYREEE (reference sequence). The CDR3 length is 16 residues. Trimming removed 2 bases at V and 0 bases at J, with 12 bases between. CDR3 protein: CASSLGGGLAKNIQYF. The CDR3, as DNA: TGTGCCAGCAGCTTAGGGGGAGGGCTAGCCAAAAACATTCAGTACTTC.

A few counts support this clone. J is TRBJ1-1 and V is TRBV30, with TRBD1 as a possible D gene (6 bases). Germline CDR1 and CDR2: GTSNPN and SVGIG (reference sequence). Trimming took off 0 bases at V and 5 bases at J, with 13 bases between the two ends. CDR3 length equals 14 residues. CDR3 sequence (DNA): TGTGCCTGGAGTGTAAAAAAGGGGGTGACTGAAGCTTTCTTT. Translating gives CAWSVKKGVTEAFF. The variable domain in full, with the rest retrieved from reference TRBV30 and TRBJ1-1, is SQTIHQWPATLVQPVGSPLSLECTVEGTSNPNLYWYRQAAGRGLQLLFYSVGIGQISSEVPQNLSASRPQDRQFILSSKKLLLSDSGFYLCAWSVKKGVTEAFFGQGTRLTVV.

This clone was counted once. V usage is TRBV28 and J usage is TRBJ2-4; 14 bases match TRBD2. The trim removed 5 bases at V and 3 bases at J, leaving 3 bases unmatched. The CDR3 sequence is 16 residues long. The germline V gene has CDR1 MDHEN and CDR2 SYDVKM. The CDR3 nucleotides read TGTGCCAGCAGTCCGGGACTAGCGGGGGTCAAAAACATTCAGTACTTC. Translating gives CASSPGLAGVKNIQYF.

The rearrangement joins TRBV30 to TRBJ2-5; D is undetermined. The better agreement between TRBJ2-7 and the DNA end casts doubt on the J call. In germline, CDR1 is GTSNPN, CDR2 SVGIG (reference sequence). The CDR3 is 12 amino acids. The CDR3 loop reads CAWSVRSYEQYF. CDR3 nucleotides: TGTGCCTGGAGTGTACGGAGTTACGAGCAGTACTTC.

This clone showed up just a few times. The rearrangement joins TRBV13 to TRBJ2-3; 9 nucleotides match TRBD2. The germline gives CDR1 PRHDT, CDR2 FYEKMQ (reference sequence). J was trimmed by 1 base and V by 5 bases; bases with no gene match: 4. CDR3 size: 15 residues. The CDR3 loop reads CASSPTSGRTDTQYF. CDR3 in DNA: TGTGCCAGCAGCCCAACTAGCGGGCGCACAGATACGCAGTATTTT. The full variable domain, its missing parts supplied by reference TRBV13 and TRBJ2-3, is AAGVIQSPRHLIKEKRETATLKCYPIPRHDTVYWYQQGPGQDPQFLISFYEKMQSDKGSIPDRFSAQQFSDYHSELNMSSLELGDSALYFCASSPTSGRTDTQYFGPGTRLTVL.

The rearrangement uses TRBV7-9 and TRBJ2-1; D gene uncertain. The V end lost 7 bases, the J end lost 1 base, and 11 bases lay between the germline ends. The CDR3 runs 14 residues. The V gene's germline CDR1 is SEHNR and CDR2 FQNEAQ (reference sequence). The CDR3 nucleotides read TGTGCCAGCACCATCCCCGGTTCCTACAATGAGCAGTTCTTC. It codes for CASTIPGSYNEQFF.

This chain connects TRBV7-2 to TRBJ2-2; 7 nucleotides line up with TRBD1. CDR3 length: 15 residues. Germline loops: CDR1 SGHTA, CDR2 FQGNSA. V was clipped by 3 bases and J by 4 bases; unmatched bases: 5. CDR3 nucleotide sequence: TGTGCCAGCAGCTTGTTCGACAGGGCCACCGGGGAGCTGTTTTTT. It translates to CASSLFDRATGELFF. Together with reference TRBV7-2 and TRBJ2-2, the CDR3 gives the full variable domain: GAGVSQSPSNKVTEKGKDVELRCDPISGHTALYWYRQSLGQGLEFLIYFQGNSAPDKSGLPSDRFSAERTGGSVSTLTIQRTQQEDSAVYLCASSLFDRATGELFFGEGSRLTVL.

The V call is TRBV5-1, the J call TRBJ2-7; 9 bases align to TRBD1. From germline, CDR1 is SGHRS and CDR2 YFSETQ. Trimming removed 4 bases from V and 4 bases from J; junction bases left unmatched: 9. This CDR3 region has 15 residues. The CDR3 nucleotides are TGCGCCAGCAGCCCCGGAGGGACAGGGAGGTACGAGCAGTACTTC. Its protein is CASSPGGTGRYEQYF.